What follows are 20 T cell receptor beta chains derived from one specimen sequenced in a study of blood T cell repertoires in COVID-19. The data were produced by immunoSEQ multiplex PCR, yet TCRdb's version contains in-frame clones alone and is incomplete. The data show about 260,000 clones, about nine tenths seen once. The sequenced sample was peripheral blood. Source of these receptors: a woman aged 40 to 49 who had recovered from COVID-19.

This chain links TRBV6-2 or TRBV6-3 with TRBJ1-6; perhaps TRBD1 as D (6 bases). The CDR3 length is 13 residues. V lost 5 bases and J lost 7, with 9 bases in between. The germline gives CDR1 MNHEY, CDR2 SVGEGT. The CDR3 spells CASSQGRNSPLHF. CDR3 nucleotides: TGTGCCAGCAGTCAGGGGAGAAATTCACCCCTCCACTTT.

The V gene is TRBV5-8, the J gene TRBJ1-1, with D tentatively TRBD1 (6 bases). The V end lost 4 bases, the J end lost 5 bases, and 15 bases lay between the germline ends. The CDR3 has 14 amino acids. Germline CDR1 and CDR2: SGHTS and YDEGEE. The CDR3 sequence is CASSLWGLETEAFF. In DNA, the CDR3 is TGTGCCAGCAGCCTATGGGGGCTTGAGACTGAAGCTTTCTTT.

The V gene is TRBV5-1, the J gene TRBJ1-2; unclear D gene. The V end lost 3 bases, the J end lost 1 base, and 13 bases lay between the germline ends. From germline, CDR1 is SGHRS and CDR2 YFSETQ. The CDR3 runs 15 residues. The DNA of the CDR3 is TGCGCCAGCAGCTACCGGACGGGATTTAACTATGGCTACACCTTC. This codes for CASSYRTGFNYGYTF.

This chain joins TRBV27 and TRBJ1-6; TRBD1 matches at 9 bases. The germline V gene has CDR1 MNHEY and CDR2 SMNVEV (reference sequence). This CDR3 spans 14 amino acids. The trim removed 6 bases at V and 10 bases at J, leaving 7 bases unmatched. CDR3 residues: CASRTTGGGSPLHF. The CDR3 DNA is TGTGCCAGCAGAACGACAGGGGGAGGGTCACCCCTCCACTTT.

The DNA of the CDR3 is TGCGCCAGCCAGCAAGACGGACTAACCTACGAGCAGTACTTC. Protein sequence: CASQQDGLTYEQYF. This chain uses TRBV10-1 with TRBJ2-7, with TRBD2 as a possible D gene (6 bases). V was clipped by 8 bases and J by 2 bases, with 16 bases between them. This CDR3 region has 14 residues. CDR1 is WNHNN and CDR2 is SYGVQD in the germline V gene (reference sequence).

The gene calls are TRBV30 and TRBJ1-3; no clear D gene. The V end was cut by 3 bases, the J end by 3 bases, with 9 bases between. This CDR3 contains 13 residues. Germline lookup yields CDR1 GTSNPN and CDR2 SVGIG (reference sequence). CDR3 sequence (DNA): TGTGCCTGGAGAAGGAGTCTTGGAAACACCATATATTTT. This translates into CAWRRSLGNTIYF.

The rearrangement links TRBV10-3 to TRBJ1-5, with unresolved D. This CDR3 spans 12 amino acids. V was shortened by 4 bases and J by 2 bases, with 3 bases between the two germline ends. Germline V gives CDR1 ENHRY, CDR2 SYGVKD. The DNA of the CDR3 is TGTGCCATCAGTGCCGGCAATCAGCCCCAGCATTTT. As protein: CAISAGNQPQHF.

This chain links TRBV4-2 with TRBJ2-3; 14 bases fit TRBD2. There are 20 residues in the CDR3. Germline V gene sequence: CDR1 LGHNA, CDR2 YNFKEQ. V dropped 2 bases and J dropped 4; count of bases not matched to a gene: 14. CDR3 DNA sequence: TGTGCCAGCAGCCAATTAGGACTAGCGGGGGGAAAGTTGGCCTCAGATACGCAGTATTTT. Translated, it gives CASSQLGLAGGKLASDTQYF.

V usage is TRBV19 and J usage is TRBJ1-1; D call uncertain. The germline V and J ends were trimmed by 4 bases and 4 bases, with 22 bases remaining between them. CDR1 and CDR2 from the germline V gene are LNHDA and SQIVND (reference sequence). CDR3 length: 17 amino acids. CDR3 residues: CASSTRNETSWSTEAFF. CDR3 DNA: TGTGCCAGTAGTACTAGGAATGAAACCTCATGGTCCACTGAAGCTTTCTTT.

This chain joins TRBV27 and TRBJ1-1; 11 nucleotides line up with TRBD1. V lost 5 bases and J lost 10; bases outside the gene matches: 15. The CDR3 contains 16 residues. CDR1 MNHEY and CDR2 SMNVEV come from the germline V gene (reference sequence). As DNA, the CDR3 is TGTGCCAGCAGTCGCGGCCCCCGGACAGGGGGCCGAGTAGCTTTCTTT. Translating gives CASSRGPRTGGRVAFF.

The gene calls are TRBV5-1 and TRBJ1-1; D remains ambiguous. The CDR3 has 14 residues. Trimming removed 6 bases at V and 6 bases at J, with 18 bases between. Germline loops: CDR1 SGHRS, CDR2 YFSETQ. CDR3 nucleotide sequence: TGCGCCAGCACCATCGGTCGACTGGGTTCTGAAGCTTTCTTT. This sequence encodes CASTIGRLGSEAFF.

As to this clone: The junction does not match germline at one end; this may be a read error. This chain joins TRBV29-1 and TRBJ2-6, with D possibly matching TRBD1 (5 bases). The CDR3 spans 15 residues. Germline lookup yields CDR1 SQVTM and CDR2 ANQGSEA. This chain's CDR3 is CSVTDTWAGANVLTF. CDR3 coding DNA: TGCAGCGTAACGGACACTTGGGCTGGGGCCAACGTCCTAACTTTC.

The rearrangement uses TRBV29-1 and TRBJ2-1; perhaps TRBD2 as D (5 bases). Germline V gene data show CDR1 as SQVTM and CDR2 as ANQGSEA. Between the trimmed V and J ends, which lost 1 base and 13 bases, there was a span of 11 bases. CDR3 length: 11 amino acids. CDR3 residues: CSVEGGGRQFF. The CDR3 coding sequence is TGCAGCGTTGAAGGTGGAGGCCGCCAGTTCTTC.

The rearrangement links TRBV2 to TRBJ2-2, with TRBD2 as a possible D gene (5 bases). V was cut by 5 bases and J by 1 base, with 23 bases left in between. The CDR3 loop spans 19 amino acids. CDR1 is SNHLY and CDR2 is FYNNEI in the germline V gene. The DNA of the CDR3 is TGTGCCAGCAGTCCCGTCGCAGGAGGTGTTATCTTGAACACCGGGGAGCTGTTTTTT. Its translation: CASSPVAGGVILNTGELFF.

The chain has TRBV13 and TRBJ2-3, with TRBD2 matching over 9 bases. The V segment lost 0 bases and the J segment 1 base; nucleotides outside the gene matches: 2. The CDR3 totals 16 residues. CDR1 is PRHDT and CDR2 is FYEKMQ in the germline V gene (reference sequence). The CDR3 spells CASSLGLAGRTDTQYF. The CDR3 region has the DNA TGTGCCAGCAGCTTAGGGCTAGCGGGGCGCACAGATACGCAGTATTTT.

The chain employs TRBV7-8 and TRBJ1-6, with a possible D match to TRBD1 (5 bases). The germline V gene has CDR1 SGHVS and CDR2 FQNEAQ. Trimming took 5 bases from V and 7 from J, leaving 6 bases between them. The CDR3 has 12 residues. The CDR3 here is CASSAGNSPLHF. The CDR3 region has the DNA TGTGCCAGCAGCGCAGGGAATTCACCCCTCCACTTT.

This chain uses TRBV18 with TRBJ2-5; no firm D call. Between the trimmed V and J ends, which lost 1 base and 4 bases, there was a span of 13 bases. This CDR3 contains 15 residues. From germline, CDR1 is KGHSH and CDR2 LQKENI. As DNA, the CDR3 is TGTGCCAGCTCACCACTTTCAGTCCGATTAGAGACCCAGTACTTC. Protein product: CASSPLSVRLETQYF.

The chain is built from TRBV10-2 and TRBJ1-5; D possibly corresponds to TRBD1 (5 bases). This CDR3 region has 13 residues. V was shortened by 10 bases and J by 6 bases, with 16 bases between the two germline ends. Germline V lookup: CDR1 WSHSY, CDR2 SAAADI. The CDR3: CATLRGRGQPQHF. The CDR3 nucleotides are TGCGCCACCCTGCGGGGCCGGGGTCAGCCCCAGCATTTT.

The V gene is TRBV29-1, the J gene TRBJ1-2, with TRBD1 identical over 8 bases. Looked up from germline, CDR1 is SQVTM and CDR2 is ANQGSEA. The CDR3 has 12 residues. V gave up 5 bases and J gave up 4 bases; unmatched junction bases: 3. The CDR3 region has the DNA TGCAGCGTTTTCACAGGGGGCTATGGCTACACCTTC. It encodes CSVFTGGYGYTF.

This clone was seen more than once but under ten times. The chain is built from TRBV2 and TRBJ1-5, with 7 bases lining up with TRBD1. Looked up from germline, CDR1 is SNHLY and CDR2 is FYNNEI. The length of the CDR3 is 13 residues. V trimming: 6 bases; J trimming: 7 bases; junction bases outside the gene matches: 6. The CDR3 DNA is TGTGCCAGCAGGGGACAGATGAACCAGCCCCAGCATTTT. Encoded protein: CASRGQMNQPQHF.